The rows below give T cell receptor beta chains drawn from one sample of a study of cytomegalovirus exposure and HLA in healthy donors. The protocol was immunoSEQ multiplex PCR, while the TCRdb copy is restricted to in-frame clones and leaves out a portion. Of 90,000 to 130,000 clones in the sample, roughly 87% were seen once. The sequenced sample was PBMCs. The receptors stem from a woman aged 18-30 years in good health and CMV-seronegative. Both conserved end residues are part of each CDR3. The D gene is left open where the match is weak. Not every row has a clone size; where given, it reads once, few, many or a size class.

clone_size: .
j_call: TRBJ1-6
d_call: .
v_call: TRBV19
cdr3_nt: TGTGCCAGTAGTATCTCTGGAGGGGAAGGTTCACCCCTCCACTTT
cdr3_aa: CASSISGGEGSPLHF

clone_size: .
j_call: TRBJ2-3
d_call: .
v_call: TRBV6-4
cdr3_nt: TGTGCCAGCAGTGATTCCCCTACAGGCACAGATACGCAGTATTTT
cdr3_aa: CASSDSPTGTDTQYF

clone_size: .
j_call: TRBJ2-7
d_call: .
v_call: TRBV11-2
cdr3_nt: TGTGCCAGCAGCTCCCAAGCGGCCTACGAGCAGTACTTC
cdr3_aa: CASSSQAAYEQYF

clone_size: .
j_call: TRBJ2-1
d_call: .
v_call: TRBV5-6
cdr3_nt: TGTGCCAGCAGCTTGGCGTTAGGGGCCTTCGCTGAGCAGTTCTTC
cdr3_aa: CASSLALGAFAEQFF

clone_size: once
j_call: TRBJ2-1
d_call: TRBD1
v_call: TRBV5-4
cdr3_nt: TGTGCCAGCAGCCGGGACCCGGGACAGGGGACTGAGCAGTTCTTC
cdr3_aa: CASSRDPGQGTEQFF

clone_size: .
j_call: TRBJ1-1
d_call: .
v_call: TRBV29-1
cdr3_nt: TGCAGCGCGTTACAGGGTAACACTGAAGCTTTCTTT
cdr3_aa: CSALQGNTEAFF

clone_size: .
j_call: TRBJ2-3
d_call: .
v_call: TRBV27
cdr3_nt: TGTGCCAGCAGTTGGCGGGGGCCCGACACAGATACGCAGTATTTT
cdr3_aa: CASSWRGPDTDTQYF

clone_size: .
j_call: TRBJ1-1
d_call: TRBD1
v_call: TRBV5-1
cdr3_nt: TGCGCCAGCAGCTTGGATACCAAGGGGGCGATCACTGAAGCTTTCTTT
cdr3_aa: CASSLDTKGAITEAFF

clone_size: .
j_call: TRBJ1-3
d_call: TRBD1
v_call: TRBV28
cdr3_nt: TGTGCCAGCAGTACGACAGGGCCTGGAAACACCATATATTTT
cdr3_aa: CASSTTGPGNTIYF

clone_size: .
j_call: TRBJ2-7
d_call: .
v_call: TRBV2
cdr3_nt: TGTGCCAGCAGTGCAACCGGGGTCGAGCAGTACTTC
cdr3_aa: CASSATGVEQYF

clone_size: .
j_call: TRBJ2-6
d_call: .
v_call: TRBV6-6
cdr3_nt: TGTGCCAGCAGTTCGACAGGCAACTCTGGGGCCAACGTCCTGACTTTC
cdr3_aa: CASSSTGNSGANVLTF

clone_size: .
j_call: TRBJ2-1
d_call: .
v_call: TRBV4-1
cdr3_nt: TGCGCCAGCAGCCAGGTCACCCGGGACAAAGACTACAATGAGCAGTTCTTC
cdr3_aa: CASSQVTRDKDYNEQFF

clone_size: .
j_call: TRBJ1-1
d_call: TRBD1
v_call: TRBV5-1
cdr3_nt: TGCGCCAGCAGCCTTGACAGGGACACTGAAGCTTTCTTT
cdr3_aa: CASSLDRDTEAFF

clone_size: .
j_call: TRBJ1-1
d_call: .
v_call: TRBV6-5
cdr3_nt: TGTGCCAGCAGCGAATCCGGGACATTAGCTTTCTTT
cdr3_aa: CASSESGTLAFF

clone_size: .
j_call: TRBJ2-3
d_call: TRBD2
v_call: TRBV28
cdr3_nt: TGTGCCAGCAGTTACCCCTCTAGCGGTTCGGAACCGGGAGGTACGCAGTATTTT
cdr3_aa: CASSYPSSGSEPGGTQYF

clone_size: .
j_call: TRBJ2-1
d_call: TRBD1
v_call: TRBV7-3
cdr3_nt: TGTGCCAGCAGATCGAGGACAGGGGATACTGAGCAGTTCTTC
cdr3_aa: CASRSRTGDTEQFF

clone_size: .
j_call: TRBJ2-3
d_call: TRBD1
v_call: TRBV30
cdr3_nt: TGTGCCTGGAGTGTACGACAGGGGGAGTATTTT
cdr3_aa: CAWSVRQGEYF

clone_size: .
j_call: TRBJ2-3
d_call: .
v_call: TRBV5-5
cdr3_nt: TGTGCCAGCAGCGCGGGACTGTTTCCATTCTCACCTACGCAGTATTTT
cdr3_aa: CASSAGLFPFSPTQYF

clone_size: .
j_call: TRBJ2-3
d_call: TRBD2
v_call: TRBV28
cdr3_nt: TGTGCCAGCAGTTTTAACCGGGAGGGGTCAGATACGCAGTATTTT
cdr3_aa: CASSFNREGSDTQYF

clone_size: once
j_call: TRBJ2-3
d_call: TRBD2
v_call: TRBV7-3
cdr3_nt: TGTGCCAGCAGCCCCCGGCTAGCGGGGGGGCCTAGCACAGATACGCAGTATTTT
cdr3_aa: CASSPRLAGGPSTDTQYF

clone_size: .
j_call: TRBJ1-2
d_call: .
v_call: TRBV7-9
cdr3_nt: TGTGCCAGCAGCCGACCGGTGGCCCTGGAGGGCTACACCTTC
cdr3_aa: CASSRPVALEGYTF

clone_size: .
j_call: TRBJ2-1
d_call: TRBD1
v_call: TRBV6-1
cdr3_nt: TGTGCCACCCGACAGGGGACTAATGAGCAGTTCTTC
cdr3_aa: CATRQGTNEQFF

clone_size: .
j_call: TRBJ1-6
d_call: .
v_call: TRBV28
cdr3_nt: TGTGCCAGCAATTCCCCCGGGAGTCTTAATTCACCCCTCCACTTT
cdr3_aa: CASNSPGSLNSPLHF

clone_size: .
j_call: TRBJ2-7
d_call: TRBD2
v_call: TRBV6-1
cdr3_nt: TGTGCCAGCAGTGAGGCTAGCGGGAGCTCCTACGAGCAGTACTTC
cdr3_aa: CASSEASGSSYEQYF

clone_size: .
j_call: TRBJ1-2
d_call: .
v_call: TRBV25-1
cdr3_nt: TGTGCCAGCAGGATACAGGGTATGGAGGGCTACACCTTC
cdr3_aa: CASRIQGMEGYTF

clone_size: .
j_call: TRBJ2-7
d_call: .
v_call: TRBV2
cdr3_nt: TGTGCCAGCCGCGAAATTCCAGGGGAGCAGTACTTC
cdr3_aa: CASREIPGEQYF

clone_size: .
j_call: TRBJ2-2
d_call: TRBD1
v_call: TRBV7-7
cdr3_nt: TGTGCTAGCAGCTTAGATACCGACAGGGGGATGTTTTTT
cdr3_aa: CASSLDTDRGMFF

clone_size: .
j_call: TRBJ1-1
d_call: TRBD1
v_call: TRBV5-1
cdr3_nt: TGCGCCAGCAGCGAGGGACAGGGAAGGAACACTGAAGCTTTCTTT
cdr3_aa: CASSEGQGRNTEAFF

clone_size: .
j_call: TRBJ2-7
d_call: .
v_call: TRBV5-8
cdr3_nt: TGTGCCAGCAGCTTCGGGACTCCTTCCTACGAGCAGTACTTC
cdr3_aa: CASSFGTPSYEQYF

clone_size: .
j_call: TRBJ2-5
d_call: TRBD2
v_call: TRBV6-4
cdr3_nt: TGTGCCCCCATGGGGCTAGCGGGGGTGATCGAAGAGACCCAGTACTTC
cdr3_aa: CAPMGLAGVIEETQYF

clone_size: few
j_call: TRBJ1-1
d_call: TRBD1
v_call: TRBV4-3
cdr3_nt: TGCGCCAGCAGCCAAGGGACAGGAGGGAACACTGAAGCTTTCTTT
cdr3_aa: CASSQGTGGNTEAFF

clone_size: .
j_call: TRBJ2-1
d_call: TRBD2
v_call: TRBV27
cdr3_nt: TGTGCCTCACAGCGGGGGTCTCACAATGAGCAGTTCTTC
cdr3_aa: CASQRGSHNEQFF

clone_size: .
j_call: TRBJ1-5
d_call: .
v_call: TRBV9
cdr3_nt: TGTGCCAGCAGCCCCGCCCCGGAGACGCCCCAGCATTTT
cdr3_aa: CASSPAPETPQHF

clone_size: once
j_call: TRBJ2-5
d_call: .
v_call: TRBV5-1
cdr3_nt: TGCGCCAGCAGCGGAGATGGGGAGACCCAGTACTTC
cdr3_aa: CASSGDGETQYF

clone_size: .
j_call: TRBJ2-7
d_call: TRBD1
v_call: TRBV7-9
cdr3_nt: TGTGCCAGCAGCGCCCGCTCGGGACAGGGATCCTACGAGCAGTACTTC
cdr3_aa: CASSARSGQGSYEQYF